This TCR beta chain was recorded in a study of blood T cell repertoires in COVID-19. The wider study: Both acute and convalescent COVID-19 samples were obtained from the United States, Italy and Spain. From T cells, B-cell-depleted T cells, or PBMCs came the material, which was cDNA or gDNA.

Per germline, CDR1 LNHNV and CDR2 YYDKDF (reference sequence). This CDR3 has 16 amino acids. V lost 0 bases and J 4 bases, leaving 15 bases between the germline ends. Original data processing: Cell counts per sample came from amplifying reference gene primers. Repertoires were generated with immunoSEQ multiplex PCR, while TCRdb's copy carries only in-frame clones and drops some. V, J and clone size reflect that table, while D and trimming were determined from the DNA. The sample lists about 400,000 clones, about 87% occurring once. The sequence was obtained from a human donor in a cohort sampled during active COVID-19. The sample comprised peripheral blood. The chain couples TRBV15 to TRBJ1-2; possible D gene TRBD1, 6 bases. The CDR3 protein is CATSRDATGSGYGYTF. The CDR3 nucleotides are TGTGCCACCAGCAGAGATGCCACAGGGTCCGGCTATGGCTACACCTTC.